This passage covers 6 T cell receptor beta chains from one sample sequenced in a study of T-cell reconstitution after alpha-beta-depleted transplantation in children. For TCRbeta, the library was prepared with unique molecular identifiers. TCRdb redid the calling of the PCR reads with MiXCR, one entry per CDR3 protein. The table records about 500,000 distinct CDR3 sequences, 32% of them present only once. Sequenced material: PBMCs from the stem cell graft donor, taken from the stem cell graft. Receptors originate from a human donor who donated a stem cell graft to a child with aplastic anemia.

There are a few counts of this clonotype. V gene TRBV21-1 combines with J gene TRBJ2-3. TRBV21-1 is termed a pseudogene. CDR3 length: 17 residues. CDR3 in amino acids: CASSKVRRGFSTDTQYF. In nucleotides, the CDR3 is TGTGCCAGCAGCAAGGTGAGGCGAGGATTCAGCACAGATACGCAGTATTTT.

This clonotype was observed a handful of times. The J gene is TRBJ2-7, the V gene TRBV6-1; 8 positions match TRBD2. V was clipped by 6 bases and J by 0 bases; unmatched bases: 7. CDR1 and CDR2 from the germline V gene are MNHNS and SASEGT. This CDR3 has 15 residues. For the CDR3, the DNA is TGTGCCAGCAGACAGAACAGCGGGAGCTCCTACGAGCAGTACTTC. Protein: CASRQNSGSSYEQYF.

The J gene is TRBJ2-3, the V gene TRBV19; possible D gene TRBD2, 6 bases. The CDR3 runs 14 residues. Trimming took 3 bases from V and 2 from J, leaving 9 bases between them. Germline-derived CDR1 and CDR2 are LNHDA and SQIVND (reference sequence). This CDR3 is CASSIGGLTDTQYF. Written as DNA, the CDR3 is TGTGCCAGTAGTATCGGAGGGCTCACAGATACGCAGTATTTT. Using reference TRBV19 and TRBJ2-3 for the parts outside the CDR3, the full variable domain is DGGITQSPKYLFRKEGQNVTLSCEQNLNHDAMYWYRQDPGQGLRLIYYSQIVNDFQKGDIAEGYSVSREKKESFPLTVTSAQKNPTAFYLCASSIGGLTDTQYFGPGTRLTVL.

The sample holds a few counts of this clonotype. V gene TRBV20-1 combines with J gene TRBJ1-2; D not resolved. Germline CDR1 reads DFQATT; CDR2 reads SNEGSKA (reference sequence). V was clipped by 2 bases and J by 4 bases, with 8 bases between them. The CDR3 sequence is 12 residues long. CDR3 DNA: TGCAGTGCTAGACTAGGCACCTATGGCTACACCTTC. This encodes CSARLGTYGYTF.

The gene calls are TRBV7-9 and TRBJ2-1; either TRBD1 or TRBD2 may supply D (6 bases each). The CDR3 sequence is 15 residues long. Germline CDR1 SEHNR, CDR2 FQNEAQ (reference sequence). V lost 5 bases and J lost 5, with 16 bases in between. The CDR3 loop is CASSVLRGENNEQFF. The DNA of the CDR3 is TGTGCCAGCAGCGTCCTTAGGGGGGAAAACAATGAGCAGTTCTTC.

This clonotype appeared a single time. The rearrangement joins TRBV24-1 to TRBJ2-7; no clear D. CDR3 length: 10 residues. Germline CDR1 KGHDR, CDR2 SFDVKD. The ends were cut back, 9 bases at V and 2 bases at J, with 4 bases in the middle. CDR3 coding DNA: TGTGCCACCGGAACCTACGAGCAGTACGTC. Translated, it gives CATGTYEQYV.